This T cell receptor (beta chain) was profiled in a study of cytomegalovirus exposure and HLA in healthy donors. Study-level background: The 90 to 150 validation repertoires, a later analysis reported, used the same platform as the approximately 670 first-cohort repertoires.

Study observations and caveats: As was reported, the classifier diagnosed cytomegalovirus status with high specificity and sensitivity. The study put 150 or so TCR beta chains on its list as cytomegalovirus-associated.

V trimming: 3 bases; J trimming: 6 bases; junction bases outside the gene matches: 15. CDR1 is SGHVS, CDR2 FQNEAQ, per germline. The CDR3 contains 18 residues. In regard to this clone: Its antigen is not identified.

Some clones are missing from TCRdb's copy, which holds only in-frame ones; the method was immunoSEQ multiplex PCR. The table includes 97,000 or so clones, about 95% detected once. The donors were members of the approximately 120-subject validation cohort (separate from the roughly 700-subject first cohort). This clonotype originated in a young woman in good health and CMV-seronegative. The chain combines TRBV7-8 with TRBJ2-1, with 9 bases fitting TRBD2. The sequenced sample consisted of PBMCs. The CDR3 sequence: CASSFRTSATTDPNEQFF. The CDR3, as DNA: TGTGCCAGCAGCTTCAGGACTAGCGCGACAACTGATCCCAATGAGCAGTTCTTC.